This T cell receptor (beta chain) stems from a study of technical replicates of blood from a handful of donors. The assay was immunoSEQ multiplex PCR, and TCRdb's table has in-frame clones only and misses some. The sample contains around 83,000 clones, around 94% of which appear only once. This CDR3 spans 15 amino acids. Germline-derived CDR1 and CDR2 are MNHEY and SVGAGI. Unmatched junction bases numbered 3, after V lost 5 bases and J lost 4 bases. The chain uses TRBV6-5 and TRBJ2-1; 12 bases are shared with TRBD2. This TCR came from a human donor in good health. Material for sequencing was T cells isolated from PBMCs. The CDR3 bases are TGTGCCAGCAGTCAAGGACTAGCGGGATACAATGAGCAGTTCTTC. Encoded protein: CASSQGLAGYNEQFF.